What follows is one TCR beta chain and its context. As yet, its antigen is unknown. The sample originates from a study of cytomegalovirus exposure and HLA in healthy donors. General study points: Later analysis demonstrated an association between a missense DCLRE1C variant and TCR beta V- and J-gene trimming. When analyzed later, the rates of TCR association showed variation by HLA locus, with DRB1 the most and HLA-C the fewest. The study labeled 150 to 200 TCR beta chains cytomegalovirus-associated.

This CDR3 comprises 12 residues. Deletions cut 8 bases from V and 10 bases from J, with 12 bases between. The germline gives CDR1 SNHLY, CDR2 FYNNEI. Vbeta (60) and Jbeta (13) primers were used in the PCR. The method was immunoSEQ multiplex PCR; TCRdb's version includes in-frame clones alone and lacks a portion of them. This table has 110,000 or so clones, over 60% appearing once. The sequence derives from a man between 18 and 35 years old in good health and CMV-seropositive. V and J are TRBV2 and TRBJ1-6; D possibly corresponds to TRBD1 (6 bases). Specimen: PBMCs. The CDR3: CASGGSRSPLHF. CDR3 nucleotides: TGTGCCAGCGGGGGCTCAAGGTCACCCCTCCACTTT.